This T cell receptor (beta chain) stems from a study of lymphopenia after photon versus proton radiotherapy. Some clones are missing from TCRdb's copy, which holds only in-frame ones; the method was immunoSEQ multiplex PCR. The sample has over 50,000 clones, around 88% seen once. The V gene's germline CDR1 is LGHNA and CDR2 YSLEER. The CDR3 sequence is 13 residues long. Trimming shortened V by 4 bases and J by 9 bases, and 13 bases separated the two germline ends. This clonotype was obtained from a man in his forties with gastric cancer. The V call is TRBV4-3, the J call TRBJ2-1; D gene uncertain. Specimen: peripheral blood, collected from a patient treated with photon-based radiotherapy. CDR3 region: CASSPSRGSEQFF. In DNA form, the CDR3 reads TGCGCCAGCAGCCCCTCCCGTGGCAGTGAGCAGTTCTTC.